This T cell receptor beta chain was captured in a study of PD-1 blockade in classical Hodgkin lymphoma. Overall study results and limits: Newly diagnosed patients were reported to exhibit reduced baseline TCR diversity relative to healthy donors. CD4+ TCR diversity rose significantly by C4D1, and CD8+ TCR diversity did not.

Patients all relapsed after autologous stem cell transplantation, and there was variation in brentuximab vedotin exposure. Points on this clone: Its cognate antigen is unknown.

Libraries were prepared by immunoSEQ multiplex PCR; TCRdb keeps only in-frame clonotypes and omits some of them. The table lists tens of thousands of clones, about nine tenths of them singletons. The source of this sequence is a human donor with classical Hodgkin lymphoma. The sample consisted of peripheral blood mononuclear cells (PBMCs), taken at baseline.

This CDR3 is CASSLVTGFGNTIYF. CDR3 nucleotide sequence: TGTGCCAGCAGCTTAGTCACAGGGTTTGGAAACACCATATATTTT. This chain uses TRBV7-8 with TRBJ1-3, with D tentatively TRBD1 (6 bases). Looked up from germline, CDR1 is SGHVS and CDR2 is FQNEAQ. CDR3 length: 15 residues. V lost 1 base and J 3 bases, leaving 10 bases between the germline ends.